The 14 T cell receptor beta chains below come from one sample, sequenced in a study of T cell changes during pregnancy in multiple sclerosis. Using immunoSEQ multiplex PCR, the repertoire was profiled, and TCRdb retains in-frame clones only, with some absent. The repertoire holds about 68,000 clones, with just over 90% as singletons. The sample here was peripheral blood, taken in the second trimester of pregnancy. The receptors were sampled from a female donor in good health, enrolled as a control in a pregnancy study.

The V gene is TRBV4-1, the J gene TRBJ2-2; 7 positions match TRBD1. Per the germline V gene, CDR1 is MGHRA and CDR2 is YSYEKL. The junction had 8 bases not matched to a gene; V was cut back by 4 bases and J by 3 bases. The CDR3 runs to 16 residues. The CDR3 spells CASSRRGDSYTGELFF. The CDR3, as DNA: TGCGCCAGCAGCCGCAGAGGGGACAGCTACACCGGGGAGCTGTTTTTT.

The V call is TRBV6-5, the J call TRBJ2-7, with 10 bases aligning to TRBD2. CDR3 size: 15 residues. Trimming removed 6 bases from V and 0 bases from J; junction bases left unmatched: 5. From germline, CDR1 is MNHEY and CDR2 SVGAGI. The CDR3 is CASRSSSGSSYEQYF. In DNA, the CDR3 is TGTGCCAGCAGGTCATCTAGCGGGAGCTCCTACGAGCAGTACTTC.

The chain has TRBV5-8 and TRBJ1-2; the D gene is possibly TRBD1 (5 bases). Per germline, CDR1 SGHTS and CDR2 YDEGEE. The CDR3 is 13 residues long. V dropped 0 bases and J dropped 4 bases, with 7 bases sitting between them. CDR3 DNA: TGTGCCAGCAGCTTGGAGGGGCTCTATGGCTACACCTTC. Its translation: CASSLEGLYGYTF.

V gene TRBV11-2 combines with J gene TRBJ1-1; 9 bases line up with TRBD1. From germline, CDR1 is SGHAT and CDR2 FQNNGV. The length of the CDR3 is 17 residues. Trimming at V came to 1 base and at J to 0 bases, leaving 6 bases not matched to a gene. The CDR3 sequence: CASSLVQGAGLNTEAFF. In nucleotides, the CDR3 is TGTGCCAGCAGCTTAGTACAGGGGGCCGGTTTGAACACTGAAGCTTTCTTT.

This clone was observed a single time. The J gene is TRBJ1-3, the V gene TRBV23-1; 9 bases match TRBD1. TRBV23-1 is flagged as an ORF with uncertain function. Trimming cost V 3 bases and J 1 base; bases outside gene matches: 7. The CDR3 is 17 amino acids. The CDR3 region is CASSHGTGRGSGNTIYF. The DNA for the CDR3 is TGCGCCAGCAGTCACGGGACAGGGCGGGGGTCTGGAAACACCATATATTTT.

This chain joins TRBV9 and TRBJ1-1; 7 bases are shared with TRBD1. V shed 3 bases, J shed 5 bases, and the junction held 1 base outside the gene matches. Germline V CDR1 and CDR2: SGDLS, YYNGEE. There are 12 residues in the CDR3. CDR3 bases: TGTGCCAGCAGCGCAGGGGGTACTGAAGCTTTCTTT. Its translation: CASSAGGTEAFF.

The V call is TRBV10-3, the J call TRBJ2-1; D gene uncertain. The CDR3 length is 16 residues. Trimming removed 4 bases at V and 0 bases at J, with 13 bases between. Per the germline V gene, CDR1 is ENHRY and CDR2 is SYGVKD. The CDR3 DNA reads TGTGCCATCAGTGTAGACTCCACACCCTCCTACAATGAGCAGTTCTTC. Encoded protein: CAISVDSTPSYNEQFF.

The rearrangement joins TRBV5-1 to TRBJ2-3, with TRBD1 matching 9 bases. Trimming removed 4 bases from V and 2 bases from J; junction bases left unmatched: 8. There are 16 residues in the CDR3. Germline-derived CDR1 and CDR2 are SGHRS and YFSETQ. Here the CDR3 reads CASSPTTGGNTDTQYF. The CDR3 bases are TGCGCCAGCAGCCCGACGACAGGGGGGAACACAGATACGCAGTATTTT.

This clone was picked up one time. The chain uses TRBV28 and TRBJ1-4; TRBD1 matches 9 bases. V was pared by 2 bases and J by 8 bases, with 6 bases of the junction left unmatched. CDR1 is MDHEN, CDR2 SYDVKM, per germline. The CDR3 is 15 residues long. CDR3 in DNA: TGTGCCAGCAGTTTAAACAGGGGGCGCACGGAAAAACTGTTTTTT. This encodes CASSLNRGRTEKLFF.

The genes are TRBV11-2 and TRBJ2-1; TRBD1 matches 9 bases. V lost 1 base to trimming and J lost 7 bases; unmatched junction nucleotides: 11. The CDR3 loop spans 17 amino acids. CDR1 SGHAT and CDR2 FQNNGV come from the germline V gene. The CDR3 loop is CASSLVLGDRALNEQFF. In DNA, the CDR3 is TGTGCCAGCAGCTTAGTATTAGGGGACAGGGCATTGAATGAGCAGTTCTTC.

The chain has TRBV19 and TRBJ1-1; TRBD1 matches at 7 bases. Trimming cost V 8 bases and J 2 bases; bases outside gene matches: 8. The CDR3 covers 14 residues. Germline loops: CDR1 LNHDA, CDR2 SQIVND (reference sequence). The CDR3: CASGPRGLNTEAFF. The CDR3 DNA is TGTGCCAGTGGACCCAGGGGGTTAAACACTGAAGCTTTCTTT.

This clone was observed once. This chain connects TRBV28 to TRBJ1-5, with D uncertain. CDR3 length equals 15 residues. The V gene's germline CDR1 is MDHEN and CDR2 SYDVKM. The V gene lost 9 bases and the J gene lost 0 bases, with 15 bases spanning the gap. DNA for the CDR3: TGTGCCAGTAAACCTAGTAGTCTTAGCAATCAGCCCCAGCATTTT. It translates to CASKPSSLSNQPQHF.

The count of this clone is one. V is TRBV5-1 and J is TRBJ2-7, with D hard to call. Trimming removed 3 bases at V and 3 bases at J, with 7 bases between. Germline V CDR1 and CDR2: SGHRS, YFSETQ. This CDR3 is built from 12 residues. The CDR3 is CASSSSGYEQYF. The CDR3, as DNA: TGCGCCAGCAGCTCTTCAGGCTACGAGCAGTACTTC.

The chain carries TRBV7-2 and TRBJ2-7, with 7 bases lining up with TRBD1. The junction had 2 bases not matched to a gene; V was cut back by 2 bases and J by 4 bases. Germline V gene sequence: CDR1 SGHTA, CDR2 FQGNSA. The CDR3 loop spans 13 amino acids. CDR3 amino acids: CASSLPQGYEQYF. CDR3 nucleotide sequence: TGTGCCAGCAGCTTACCACAGGGGTACGAGCAGTACTTC.